The subject of this entry is one TCR beta chain. Its antigen is unidentified. Since a much larger clone is just one base distant, this may be a read error. Because the CDR3 is missing its conserved closing phenylalanine or tryptophan, this is likely a read error. The authors amplified TCR beta CDR3 regions, and they did so from RNA transcripts for repertoire sequencing. The authors performed first-round RT-PCR with HTBI primers and then a second-round multiplex PCR. TCRdb used MiXCR to reprocess the multiplex PCR reads, holding one entry per CDR3 protein. The sample lists around 600,000 distinct CDR3 sequences, roughly two fifths occurring once. The PBMCs used were ones drawn from about 9.2 ml of fresh peripheral blood. The sample originates from a study of Graves' ophthalmopathy and Graves' hyperthyroidism. The study's findings and limits: The 13-signature model separated ophthalmopathy from stable hyperthyroidism at roughly 88% sensitivity and roughly 83% specificity.

Trimming removed 7 bases from V and 2 bases from J, with 12 bases in between. The germline gives CDR1 LNHDA, CDR2 SQIVND (reference sequence). This CDR3 comprises 13 residues. V is TRBV19 and J is TRBJ2-7; D is ambiguous. Sequencing was done on a sample of peripheral blood. The origin of this receptor is an adult man with Graves' ophthalmopathy. The chain's CDR3 is CASKPGGTYEQYL. CDR3 DNA: TGTGCCAGTAAACCAGGTGGGACCTACGAGCAGTACCTC.